Following are 4 T cell receptor beta chains from one sample sequenced in a study of vaccination effects on CD4 cells after COVID-19. Researchers isolated CD4+ T cells once approximately ten days of culture had elapsed. Profiled with immunoSEQ multiplex PCR; TCRdb holds only in-frame clones, not every one. This table has 50,000 or so clones, 50% to 80% appearing once. These receptors' targets are unknown. Sequenced here: CD4+ T cells from PBMCs cultured without peptide, sampled before COVID-19 vaccination. The receptors come from a human donor who received a COVID-19 vaccine.

The chain uses TRBV5-1 and TRBJ2-5; TRBD1 agrees at 7 bases. The length of the CDR3 is 14 residues. Per germline, CDR1 SGHRS and CDR2 YFSETQ. Trimming removed 6 bases from V and 5 bases from J; junction bases left unmatched: 10. CDR3 sequence: CASNDRVWRETQYF. The CDR3 nucleotides are TGCGCCAGCAACGACAGGGTGTGGCGGGAGACCCAGTACTTC. The full variable domain, its missing parts supplied by reference TRBV5-1 and TRBJ2-5, is KAGVTQTPRYLIKTRGQQVTLSCSPISGHRSVSWYQQTPGQGLQFLFEYFSETQRNKGNFPGRFSGRQFSNSRSEMNVSTLELGDSALYLCASNDRVWRETQYFGPGTRLLVL.

A few counts support this clone. The chain is built from TRBV2 and TRBJ1-2; weak D call: TRBD1 (6 bases). Germline V gives CDR1 SNHLY, CDR2 FYNNEI. This CDR3 contains 13 residues. The V and J ends lost 7 bases and 5 bases respectively, with 14 bases between them. The CDR3 DNA sequence: TGTGCCAGCAAGTATAGGGGGGATTATGGCTACACCTTC. This codes for CASKYRGDYGYTF.

This rearrangement joins TRBV18 to TRBJ1-2, with D perhaps TRBD1 (6 bases). Trimming took 0 bases from V and 2 from J, leaving 7 bases between them. The CDR3 has 14 amino acids. Germline V CDR1 and CDR2: KGHSH, LQKENI. CDR3 bases: TGTGCCAGCTCACCACCAGGGGGGAACTATGGCTACACCTTC. Protein: CASSPPGGNYGYTF.

This clone was detected only once. The chain combines TRBV6-1 with TRBJ1-6; D not certain. Germline assignment: CDR1 MNHNS and CDR2 SASEGT. The CDR3 sequence is 14 residues long. V was cut by 2 bases and J by 14 bases, with 16 bases left in between. CDR3 coding DNA: TGTGCCAGCAGTGAATGGAGTCCAGATCTCTCCCTCCACTTT. It translates to CASSEWSPDLSLHF.